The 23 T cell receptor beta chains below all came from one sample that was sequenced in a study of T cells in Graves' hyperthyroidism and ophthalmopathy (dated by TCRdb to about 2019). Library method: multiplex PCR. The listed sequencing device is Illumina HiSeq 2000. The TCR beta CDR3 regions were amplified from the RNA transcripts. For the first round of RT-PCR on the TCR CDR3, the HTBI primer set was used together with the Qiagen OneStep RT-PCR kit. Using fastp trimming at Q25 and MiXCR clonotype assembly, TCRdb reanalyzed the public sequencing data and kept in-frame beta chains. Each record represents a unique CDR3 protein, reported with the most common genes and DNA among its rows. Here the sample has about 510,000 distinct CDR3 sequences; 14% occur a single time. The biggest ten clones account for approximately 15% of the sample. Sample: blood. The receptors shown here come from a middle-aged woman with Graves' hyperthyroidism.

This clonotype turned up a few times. In nucleotides, the CDR3 is TGCAGTGCTAGAGGTGTAGGTGGGGGGCTCCAGCATTTT. This codes for CSARGVGGGLQHF. V usage is TRBV20-1 and J usage is TRBJ1-5; tentative D call: TRBD1 (6 bases). The CDR3 runs 13 residues. Germline V lookup: CDR1 DFQATT, CDR2 SNEGSKA (reference sequence). With 1 base removed from V and 12 bases from J, the gap between germline ends came to 16 bases.

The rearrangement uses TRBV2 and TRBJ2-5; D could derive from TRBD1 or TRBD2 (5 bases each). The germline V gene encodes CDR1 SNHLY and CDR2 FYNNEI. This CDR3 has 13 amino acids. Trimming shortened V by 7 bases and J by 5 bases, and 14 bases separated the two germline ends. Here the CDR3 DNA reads TGTGCCAGCAAGCAGGGAGAATGGGAGACCCAGTACTTC. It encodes CASKQGEWETQYF.

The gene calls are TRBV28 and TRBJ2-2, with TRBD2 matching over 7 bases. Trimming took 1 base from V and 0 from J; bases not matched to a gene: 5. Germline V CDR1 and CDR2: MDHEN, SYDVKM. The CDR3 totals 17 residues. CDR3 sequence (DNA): TGTGCCAGCAGTTTATACGGGGGAGGGCCGAACACCGGGGAGCTGTTTTTT. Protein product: CASSLYGGGPNTGELFF.

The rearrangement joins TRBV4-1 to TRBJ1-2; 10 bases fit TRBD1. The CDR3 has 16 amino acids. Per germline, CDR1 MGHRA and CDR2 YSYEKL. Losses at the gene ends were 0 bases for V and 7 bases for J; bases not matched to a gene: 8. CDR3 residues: CASSQDGDRGLRGYTF. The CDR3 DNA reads TGCGCCAGCAGCCAAGATGGGGACAGGGGATTGCGTGGCTACACCTTC.

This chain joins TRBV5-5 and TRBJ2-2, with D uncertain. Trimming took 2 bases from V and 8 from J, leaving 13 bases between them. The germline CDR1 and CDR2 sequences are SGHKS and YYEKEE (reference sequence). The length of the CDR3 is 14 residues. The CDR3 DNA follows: TGTGCCAGCAGCTTTTGGGCCGAGGAAGGGGAGCTGTTTTTT. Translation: CASSFWAEEGELFF.

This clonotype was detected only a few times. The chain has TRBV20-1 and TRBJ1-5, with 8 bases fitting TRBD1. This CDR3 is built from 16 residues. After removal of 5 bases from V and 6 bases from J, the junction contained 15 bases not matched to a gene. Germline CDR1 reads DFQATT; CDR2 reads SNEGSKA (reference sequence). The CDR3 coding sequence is TGCAGTGCTCGAAGAGAGACAGGGGTGGGGCGTCAGCCCCAGCATTTT. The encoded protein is CSARRETGVGRQPQHF.

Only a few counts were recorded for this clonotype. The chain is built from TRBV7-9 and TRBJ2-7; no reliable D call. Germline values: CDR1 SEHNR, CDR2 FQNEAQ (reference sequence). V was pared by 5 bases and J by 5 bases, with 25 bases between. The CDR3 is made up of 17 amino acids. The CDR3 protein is CASSPRNSDTQEDEQYF. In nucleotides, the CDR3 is TGTGCCAGCAGCCCCAGAAATTCGGATACTCAGGAAGACGAGCAGTACTTC.

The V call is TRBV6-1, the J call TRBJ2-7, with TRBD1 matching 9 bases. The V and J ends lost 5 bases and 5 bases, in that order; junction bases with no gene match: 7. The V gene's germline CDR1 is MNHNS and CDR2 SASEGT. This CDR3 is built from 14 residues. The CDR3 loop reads CASSSGTGPNEQYF. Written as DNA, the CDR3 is TGTGCCAGCAGTTCCGGGACAGGGCCAAACGAGCAGTACTTC.

The CDR3, as DNA: TGCAGTGCCGAGGACTACTCCTACAATGAGCAGTTCTTC. Residues: CSAEDYSYNEQFF. The chain joins TRBV20-1 to TRBJ2-1; a possible D gene is TRBD2 (6 bases). V was cut by 6 bases and J by 0 bases, with 9 bases left in between. The CDR3 is 13 amino acids. Germline assignment: CDR1 DFQATT and CDR2 SNEGSKA (reference sequence).

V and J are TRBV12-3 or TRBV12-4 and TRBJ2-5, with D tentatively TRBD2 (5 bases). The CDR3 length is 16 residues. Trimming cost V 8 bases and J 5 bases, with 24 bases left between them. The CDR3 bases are TGTGCCAGCGCCGCCGGGGAAAGTAGCACCTCGGAGACCCAGTACTTC. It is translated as CASAAGESSTSETQYF.

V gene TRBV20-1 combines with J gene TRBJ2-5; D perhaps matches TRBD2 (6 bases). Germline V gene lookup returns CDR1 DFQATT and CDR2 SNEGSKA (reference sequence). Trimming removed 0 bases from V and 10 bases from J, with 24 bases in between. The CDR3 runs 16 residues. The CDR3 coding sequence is TGCAGTGCTAGAGATCTCTTCCGGGACTCCCGAGAGGGCCAGTACTTC. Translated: CSARDLFRDSREGQYF.

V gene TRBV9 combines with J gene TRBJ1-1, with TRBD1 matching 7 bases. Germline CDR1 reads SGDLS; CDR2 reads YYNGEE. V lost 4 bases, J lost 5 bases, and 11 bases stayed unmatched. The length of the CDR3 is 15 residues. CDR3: CASSPSLGGRTEAFF. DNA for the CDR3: TGTGCCAGCAGCCCCAGCTTAGGGGGCAGGACTGAAGCTTTCTTT.

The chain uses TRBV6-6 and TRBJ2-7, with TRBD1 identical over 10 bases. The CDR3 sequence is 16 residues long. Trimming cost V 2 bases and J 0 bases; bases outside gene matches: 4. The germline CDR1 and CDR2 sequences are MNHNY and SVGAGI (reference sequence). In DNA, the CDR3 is TGTGCCAGCAGTTACCTCGGGACAGGGGCCTCCTACGAGCAGTACTTC. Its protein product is CASSYLGTGASYEQYF.

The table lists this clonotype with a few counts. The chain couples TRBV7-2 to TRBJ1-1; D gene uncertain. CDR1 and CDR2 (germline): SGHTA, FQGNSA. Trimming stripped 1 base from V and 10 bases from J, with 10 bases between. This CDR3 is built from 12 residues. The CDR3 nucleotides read TGTGCCAGCAGCTTAGGTCTTATCAGAGCTTTCTTT. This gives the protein CASSLGLIRAFF.

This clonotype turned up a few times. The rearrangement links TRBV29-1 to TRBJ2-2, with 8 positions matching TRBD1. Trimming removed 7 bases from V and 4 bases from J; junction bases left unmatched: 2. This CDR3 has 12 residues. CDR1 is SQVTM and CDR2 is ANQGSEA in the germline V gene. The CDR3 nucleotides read TGCAGCGCGGACAGGGCCACCGGGGAGCTGTTTTTT. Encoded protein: CSADRATGELFF.

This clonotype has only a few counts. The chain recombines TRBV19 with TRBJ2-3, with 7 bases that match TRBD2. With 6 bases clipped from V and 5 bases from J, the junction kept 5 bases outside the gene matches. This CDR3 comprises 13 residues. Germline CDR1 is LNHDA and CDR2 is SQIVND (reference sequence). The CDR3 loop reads CASSLGREDTQYF. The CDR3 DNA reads TGTGCCAGTAGCCTGGGGAGGGAAGATACGCAGTATTTT. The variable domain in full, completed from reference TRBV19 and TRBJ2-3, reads DGGITQSPKYLFRKEGQNVTLSCEQNLNHDAMYWYRQDPGQGLRLIYYSQIVNDFQKGDIAEGYSVSREKKESFPLTVTSAQKNPTAFYLCASSLGREDTQYFGPGTRLTVL.

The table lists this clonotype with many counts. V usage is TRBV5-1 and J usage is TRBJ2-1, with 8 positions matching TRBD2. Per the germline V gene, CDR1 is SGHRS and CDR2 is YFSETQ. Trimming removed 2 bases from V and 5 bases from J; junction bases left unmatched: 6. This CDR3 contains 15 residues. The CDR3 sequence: CASSLLAAKDNEQFF. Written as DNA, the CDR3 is TGCGCCAGCAGCTTACTAGCGGCTAAGGACAATGAGCAGTTCTTC.

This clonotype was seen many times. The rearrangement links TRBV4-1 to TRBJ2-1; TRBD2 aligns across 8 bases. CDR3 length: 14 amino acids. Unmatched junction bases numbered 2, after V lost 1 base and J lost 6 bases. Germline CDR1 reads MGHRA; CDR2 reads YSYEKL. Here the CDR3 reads CASSQGGLANEQFF. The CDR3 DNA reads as TGCGCCAGCAGCCAAGGCGGACTAGCCAATGAGCAGTTCTTC.

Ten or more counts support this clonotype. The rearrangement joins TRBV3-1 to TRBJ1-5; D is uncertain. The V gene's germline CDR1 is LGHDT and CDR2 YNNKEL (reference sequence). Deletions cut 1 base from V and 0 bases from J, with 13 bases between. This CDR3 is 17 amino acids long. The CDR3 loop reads CASSQVIEADSNQPQHF. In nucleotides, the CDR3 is TGTGCCAGCAGCCAAGTCATAGAGGCCGATAGCAATCAGCCCCAGCATTTT.

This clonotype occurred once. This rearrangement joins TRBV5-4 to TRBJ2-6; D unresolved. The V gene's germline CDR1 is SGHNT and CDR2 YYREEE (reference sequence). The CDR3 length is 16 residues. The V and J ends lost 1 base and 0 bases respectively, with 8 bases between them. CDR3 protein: CASSLNGPSGANVLTF. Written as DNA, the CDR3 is TGTGCCAGCAGCTTGAACGGCCCCTCTGGGGCCAACGTCCTGACTTTC.

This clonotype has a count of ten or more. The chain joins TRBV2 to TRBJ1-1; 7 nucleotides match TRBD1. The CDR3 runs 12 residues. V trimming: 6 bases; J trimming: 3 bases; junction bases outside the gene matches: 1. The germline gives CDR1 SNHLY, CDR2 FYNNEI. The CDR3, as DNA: TGTGCCAGCAGCGGGACAGACACTGAAGCTTTCTTT. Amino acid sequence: CASSGTDTEAFF.

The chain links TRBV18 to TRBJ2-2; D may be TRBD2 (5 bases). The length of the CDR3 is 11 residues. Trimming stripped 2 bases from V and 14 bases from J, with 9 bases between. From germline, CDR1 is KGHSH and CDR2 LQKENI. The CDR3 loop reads CASSPNAGLFF. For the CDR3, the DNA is TGTGCCAGCTCACCAAACGCGGGTCTGTTTTTT.

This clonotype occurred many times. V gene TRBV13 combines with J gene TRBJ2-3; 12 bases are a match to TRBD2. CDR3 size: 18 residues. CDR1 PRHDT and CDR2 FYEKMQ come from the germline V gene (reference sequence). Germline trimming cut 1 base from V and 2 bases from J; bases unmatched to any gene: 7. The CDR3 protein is CASSLAVLAGGFTDTQYF. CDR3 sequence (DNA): TGTGCCAGCAGCTTAGCGGTACTAGCGGGAGGTTTCACAGATACGCAGTATTTT.